A single sample gave rise to the 20 T cell receptor beta chains below, sequenced in a study of glioma-infiltrating T cells after dendritic cell vaccination. The time point here: after dendritic cell vaccination, including at tumor progression/relapse. Method: immunoSEQ multiplex PCR; TCRdb's copy keeps in-frame clones and lacks some. The repertoire holds 80,000 to 100,000 clones, with 80% as singletons. The sample was blood, taken after dendritic cell vaccination. These receptor sequences come from a human donor with glioblastoma.

V is TRBV6-1 and J is TRBJ2-7; D gene unclear. Germline V gene sequence: CDR1 MNHNS, CDR2 SASEGT. The CDR3 has 13 residues. Trimming stripped 0 bases from V and 5 bases from J, with 8 bases between. The CDR3 bases are TGTGCCAGCAGTGAAGCTAACCGCGACGAGCAGTACTTC. Encoded protein: CASSEANRDEQYF.

The rearrangement links TRBV14 to TRBJ2-1; a weak D match, TRBD1 (5 bases). V was cut by 5 bases and J by 4 bases, with 15 bases left in between. The germline CDR1 and CDR2 sequences are SGHDN and FVKESK. The CDR3 totals 15 residues. The chain's CDR3 is CASSGKNRRYNEQFF. The DNA of the CDR3 is TGTGCCAGCAGCGGCAAGAACAGGCGTTACAATGAGCAGTTCTTC.

This chain links TRBV30 with TRBJ2-7, with 8 bases aligning to TRBD1. V lost 5 bases to trimming and J lost 0 bases; unmatched junction nucleotides: 9. The CDR3 sequence is 15 residues long. Germline assignment: CDR1 GTSNPN and CDR2 SVGIG (reference sequence). CDR3 loop: CAWASTDRASYEQYF. The CDR3 nucleotides read TGTGCCTGGGCGTCGACGGACAGGGCCTCCTACGAGCAGTACTTC.

CDR3 bases: TGTGCCAGCAGCTCCCGACCCAGACAGCCCCAACACTTCGAGCAGTACTTC. Translated: CASSSRPRQPQHFEQYF. The rearrangement joins TRBV21-1 to TRBJ2-7; the table's TRBD1 call for D was not verified on the DNA. TRBV21-1 corresponds to a pseudogene. The CDR3 is made up of 17 amino acids.

The chain couples TRBV7-9 to TRBJ1-2; no definite D call. Trimming took off 5 bases at V and 4 bases at J, with 14 bases between the two ends. This CDR3 has 14 amino acids. Germline-derived CDR1 and CDR2 are SEHNR and FQNEAQ (reference sequence). CDR3 protein: CASSPMVEFYGYTF. The DNA of the CDR3 is TGTGCCAGCAGCCCAATGGTAGAATTCTATGGCTACACCTTC.

The gene calls are TRBV5-1 and TRBJ1-1; TRBD1 might be the D (6 bases). V lost 2 bases and J 7 bases, leaving 12 bases between the germline ends. The CDR3 is 13 residues long. Germline V gene lookup returns CDR1 SGHRS and CDR2 YFSETQ. The CDR3 spells CASSFNLDSEAFF. CDR3 nucleotides: TGCGCCAGCAGCTTTAATTTGGACAGTGAAGCTTTCTTT.

In this sample, this clone turned up a few times. The V and J genes are TRBV9 and TRBJ1-2; D uncertain. CDR3 length equals 13 residues. Deletions cut 4 bases from V and 3 bases from J, with 10 bases between. Looked up from germline, CDR1 is SGDLS and CDR2 is YYNGEE. The CDR3 sequence: CASSPGTDYGYTF. DNA of the CDR3: TGTGCCAGCAGCCCCGGTACGGACTATGGCTACACCTTC.

The chain is built from TRBV19 and TRBJ2-7, with 8 bases identical to TRBD1. From germline, CDR1 is LNHDA and CDR2 SQIVND (reference sequence). The length of the CDR3 is 14 residues. V was clipped by 6 bases and J by 2 bases; unmatched bases: 6. CDR3 nucleotides: TGTGCCAGTAGCCCCGGGACAGGAGCCTACGAGCAGTACTTC. Its protein product is CASSPGTGAYEQYF.

The chain joins TRBV28 to TRBJ2-2; possibly TRBD2 for D (5 bases). CDR1 is MDHEN and CDR2 is SYDVKM in the germline V gene. CDR3 length equals 16 residues. The V end was cut by 7 bases, the J end by 6 bases, with 21 bases between. CDR3 sequence (DNA): TGTGCCAGCAAACCGCCTTGGTGGGAGAGGTCCGGGGAGCTGTTTTTT. Protein: CASKPPWWERSGELFF.

The gene calls are TRBV27 and TRBJ2-6, with no clear D. Germline V gene lookup returns CDR1 MNHEY and CDR2 SMNVEV (reference sequence). V lost 2 bases, J lost 0 bases, and 14 bases lay in between. The CDR3 has 18 amino acids. CDR3: CASSLRVIPTSGANVLTF. In DNA, the CDR3 is TGTGCCAGCAGTTTACGGGTTATACCTACCTCTGGGGCCAACGTCCTGACTTTC. The whole variable domain, filled in from reference TRBV27 and TRBJ2-6, reads EAQVTQNPRYLITVTGKKLTVTCSQNMNHEYMSWYRQDPGLGLRQIYYSMNVEVTDKGDVPEGYKVSRKEKRNFPLILESPSPNQTSLYFCASSLRVIPTSGANVLTFGAGSRLTVL.

The chain joins TRBV19 to TRBJ1-5; D remains ambiguous. Germline V gene sequence: CDR1 LNHDA, CDR2 SQIVND (reference sequence). The CDR3 extends over 14 amino acids. Trimming pared 1 base from V and 3 bases from J, leaving 7 bases between. This chain's CDR3 is CASSIGQYNQPQHF. In DNA form, the CDR3 reads TGTGCCAGTAGTATAGGACAATACAATCAGCCCCAGCATTTT.

The chain has TRBV10-3 and TRBJ1-2, with 11 bases lining up with TRBD1. Germline trimming cut 3 bases from V and 8 bases from J; bases unmatched to any gene: 5. CDR1 and CDR2 from the germline V gene are ENHRY and SYGVKD. The CDR3 has 14 amino acids. CDR3 protein: CAISEGDRGDGYTF. Here the CDR3 DNA reads TGTGCCATCAGTGAAGGGGACAGGGGGGACGGCTACACCTTC.

The V call is TRBV2, the J call TRBJ2-1; 7 bases match TRBD2. V lost 3 bases, J lost 14 bases, and 16 bases stayed unmatched. Germline V lookup: CDR1 SNHLY, CDR2 FYNNEI. The CDR3 covers 15 residues. CDR3 DNA: TGTGCCAGCAGTGATTCGACTAGCAAGAGGAGGACGGAGTTCTTC. This gives the protein CASSDSTSKRRTEFF.

The chain combines TRBV19 with TRBJ1-2, with D maybe TRBD1 (6 bases). The CDR3 has 16 residues. The V end was cut by 7 bases, the J end by 8 bases, with 26 bases between. Germline V lookup: CDR1 LNHDA, CDR2 SQIVND (reference sequence). The CDR3 DNA sequence: TGTGCCAGTACCGGAACAGATACAGGGTGGTACGACGGCTACACCTTC. Amino acids: CASTGTDTGWYDGYTF. The entire variable domain, with the rest obtained from reference TRBV19 and TRBJ1-2, is as follows: DGGITQSPKYLFRKEGQNVTLSCEQNLNHDAMYWYRQDPGQGLRLIYYSQIVNDFQKGDIAEGYSVSREKKESFPLTVTSAQKNPTAFYLCASTGTDTGWYDGYTFGSGTRLTVV.

The chain recombines TRBV5-4 with TRBJ2-1; TRBD2 matches at 7 bases. This CDR3 contains 16 residues. The germline V gene encodes CDR1 SGHNT and CDR2 YYREEE (reference sequence). The V segment lost 2 bases and the J segment 8 bases; nucleotides outside the gene matches: 13. CDR3 loop: CASSFTRAGTGDEQFF. For the CDR3, the DNA is TGTGCCAGCAGCTTTACCAGAGCGGGGACGGGCGATGAGCAGTTCTTC.

This chain uses TRBV5-1 with TRBJ2-1; perhaps TRBD1 as D (6 bases). In germline, CDR1 is SGHRS, CDR2 YFSETQ. CDR3 length: 14 amino acids. Trimming stripped 4 bases from V and 12 bases from J, with 20 bases between. CDR3 sequence reads: CASSEGDITAAQFF. The CDR3 bases are TGCGCCAGCAGCGAGGGGGATATCACCGCCGCGCAGTTCTTC.

The chain recombines TRBV18 with TRBJ2-7, with 12 bases that match TRBD2. Losses at the gene ends were 3 bases for V and 5 bases for J; bases not matched to a gene: 5. The CDR3 has 15 amino acids. Germline CDR1 and CDR2: KGHSH and LQKENI. The CDR3 DNA reads as TGTGCCAGCTCACCGCCGGGACTAGCGGGCCACGAGCAGTACTTC. Translation: CASSPPGLAGHEQYF.

The chain combines TRBV7-8 with TRBJ1-1; 11 positions agree with TRBD1. Unmatched junction bases numbered 3, after V lost 5 bases and J lost 4 bases. The CDR3 consists of 14 residues. Per germline, CDR1 SGHVS and CDR2 FQNEAQ. DNA for the CDR3: TGTGCCAGCAGCGCGGGACAGGGGGGCACTGAAGCTTTCTTT. This translates into CASSAGQGGTEAFF.

The chain links TRBV10-2 to TRBJ1-5, with 10 bases fitting TRBD1. The CDR3 sequence is 16 residues long. The germline V gene has CDR1 WSHSY and CDR2 SAAADI. Trimming removed 5 bases from V and 7 bases from J; junction bases left unmatched: 11. CDR3 nucleotides: TGCGCCAGCAGTCCCGCAGACAGGGGGCGGCAGCAGCCCCAGCATTTT. Protein: CASSPADRGRQQPQHF.

The genes are TRBV30 and TRBJ2-3, with 11 bases identical to TRBD2. This CDR3 comprises 13 residues. Germline CDR1 reads GTSNPN; CDR2 reads SVGIG (reference sequence). V was clipped by 5 bases and J by 14 bases; unmatched bases: 12. The CDR3 sequence: CAWSPGTSGSLYF. The DNA for the CDR3 is TGTGCCTGGTCTCCGGGCACTAGCGGGAGTTTGTATTTT.